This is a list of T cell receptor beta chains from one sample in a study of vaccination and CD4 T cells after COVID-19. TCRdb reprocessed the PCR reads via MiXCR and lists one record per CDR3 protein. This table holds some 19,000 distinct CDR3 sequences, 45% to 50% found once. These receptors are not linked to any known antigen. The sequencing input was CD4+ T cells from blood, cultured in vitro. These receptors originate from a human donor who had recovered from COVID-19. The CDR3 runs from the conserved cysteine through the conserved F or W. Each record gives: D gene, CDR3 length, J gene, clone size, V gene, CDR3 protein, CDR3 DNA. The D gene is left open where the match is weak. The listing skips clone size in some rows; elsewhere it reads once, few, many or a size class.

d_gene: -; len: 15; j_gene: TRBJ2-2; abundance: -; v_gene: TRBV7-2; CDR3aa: CASSLLGSKAGELFF; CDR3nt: TGTGCCAGCAGCTTACTCGGGAGTAAGGCCGGGGAGCTGTTTTTT
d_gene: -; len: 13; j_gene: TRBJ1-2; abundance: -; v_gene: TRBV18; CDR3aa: CASSPDRNHGYTF; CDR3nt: TGTGCCAGCTCACCCGATAGGAACCATGGCTACACCTTC
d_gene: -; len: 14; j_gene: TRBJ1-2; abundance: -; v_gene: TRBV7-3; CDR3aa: CASPITTGYYGYTF; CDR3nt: TGTGCCAGCCCTATTACGACGGGTTACTATGGCTACACCTTC
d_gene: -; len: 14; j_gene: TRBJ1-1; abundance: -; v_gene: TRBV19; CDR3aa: CASSTVAGRAEAFF; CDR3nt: TGTGCCAGTAGTACCGTAGCAGGGCGGGCTGAAGCTTTCTTT
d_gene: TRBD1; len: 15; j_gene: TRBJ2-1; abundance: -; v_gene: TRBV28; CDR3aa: CASSFWDSSYNEQFF; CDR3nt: TGTGCCAGCAGTTTTTGGGACAGCTCCTACAATGAGCAGTTCTTC
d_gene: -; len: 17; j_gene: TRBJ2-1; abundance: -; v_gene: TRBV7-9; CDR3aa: CASSLELVISQSNEQFF; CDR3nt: TGTGCCAGCAGCTTAGAGTTGGTAATTTCACAATCGAATGAGCAGTTCTTC
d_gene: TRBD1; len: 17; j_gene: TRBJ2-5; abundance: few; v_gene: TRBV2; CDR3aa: CASSEARTGGERETQYF; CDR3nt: TGTGCCAGCAGTGAAGCTAGGACAGGGGGCGAGAGAGAGACCCAGTACTTC
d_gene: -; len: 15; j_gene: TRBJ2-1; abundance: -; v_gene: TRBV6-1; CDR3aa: CASSEPGLGGNEQFF; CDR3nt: TGTGCCAGCAGTGAGCCGGGTTTAGGGGGTAATGAGCAGTTCTTC
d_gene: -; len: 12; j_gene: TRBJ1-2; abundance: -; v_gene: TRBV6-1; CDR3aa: CASSASLYGYTF; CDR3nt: TGTGCCAGCAGCGCGTCTCTCTATGGCTACACCTTC
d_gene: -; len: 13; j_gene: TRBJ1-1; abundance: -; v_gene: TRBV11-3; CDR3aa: CASSLDMVGEAFF; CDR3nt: TGTGCCAGCAGCTTAGATATGGTAGGGGAAGCTTTCTTT
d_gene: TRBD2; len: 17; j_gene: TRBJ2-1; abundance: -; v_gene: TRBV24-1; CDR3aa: CATSDIRLAGGPNEQFF; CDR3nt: TGTGCCACCAGTGATATTAGACTAGCGGGAGGGCCCAATGAGCAGTTCTTC
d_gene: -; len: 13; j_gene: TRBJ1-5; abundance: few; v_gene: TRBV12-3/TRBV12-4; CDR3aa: CASSFEGRQPQHF; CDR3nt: TGTGCCAGCAGTTTTGAAGGGAGACAGCCCCAGCATTTT
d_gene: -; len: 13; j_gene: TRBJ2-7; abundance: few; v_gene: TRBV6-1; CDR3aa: CALSPGGKDEQYF; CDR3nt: TGTGCCTTGTCCCCAGGGGGGAAGGACGAGCAGTACTTC
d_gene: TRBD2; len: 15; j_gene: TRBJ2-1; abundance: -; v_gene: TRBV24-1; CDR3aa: CATSPSGGRGNEQFF; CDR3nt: TGTGCCACCAGCCCCTCGGGGGGGCGCGGGAATGAGCAGTTCTTC
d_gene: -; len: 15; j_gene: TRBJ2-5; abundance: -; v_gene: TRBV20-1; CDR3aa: CSARDAADPRGGQYF; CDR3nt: TGCAGTGCTAGAGATGCGGCCGACCCCCGGGGAGGCCAGTACTTC
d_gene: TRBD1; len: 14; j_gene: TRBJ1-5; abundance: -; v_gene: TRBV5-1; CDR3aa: CASSQTGGDQPQHF; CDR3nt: TGCGCCAGCAGCCAAACAGGGGGGGATCAGCCCCAGCATTTT
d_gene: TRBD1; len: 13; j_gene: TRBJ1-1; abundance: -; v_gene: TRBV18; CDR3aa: CASSRTGITEAFF; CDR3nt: TGTGCCAGCTCACGGACAGGGATCACTGAAGCTTTCTTT
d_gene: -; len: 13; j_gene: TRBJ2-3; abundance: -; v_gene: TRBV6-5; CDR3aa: CASSYGEGDTQYF; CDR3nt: TGTGCCAGCAGTTACGGTGAGGGAGATACGCAGTATTTT
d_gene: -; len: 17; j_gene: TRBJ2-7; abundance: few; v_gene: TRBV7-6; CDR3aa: CASSSKSGTVKAQEQYF; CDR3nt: TGTGCCAGCAGCTCCAAGTCCGGGACGGTGAAGGCGCAAGAGCAGTACTTC
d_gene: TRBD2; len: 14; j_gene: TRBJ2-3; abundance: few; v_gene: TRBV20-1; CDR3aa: CSAVWTSGTDTQYF; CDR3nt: TGCAGTGCCGTTTGGACTAGCGGAACAGATACGCAGTATTTT
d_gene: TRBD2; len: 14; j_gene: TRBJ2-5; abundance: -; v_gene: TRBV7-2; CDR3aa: CASGLAGVLETQYF; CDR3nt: TGTGCCAGCGGGCTAGCGGGAGTATTGGAGACCCAGTACTTC
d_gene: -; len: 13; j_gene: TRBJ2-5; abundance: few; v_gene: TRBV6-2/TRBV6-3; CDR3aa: CASRESSQETQYF; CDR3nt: TGTGCCAGCAGGGAATCCTCTCAAGAGACCCAGTACTTC
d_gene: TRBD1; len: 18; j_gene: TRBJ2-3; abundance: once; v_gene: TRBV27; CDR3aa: CASSLKRTGAPNGGTQYF; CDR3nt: TGTGCCAGCAGTTTAAAGCGGACAGGGGCTCCGAACGGTGGTACGCAGTATTTT
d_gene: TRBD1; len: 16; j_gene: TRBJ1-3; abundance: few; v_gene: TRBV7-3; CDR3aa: CASSLMGQGSGNTIYF; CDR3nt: TGTGCCAGCAGCTTAATGGGACAGGGCTCTGGAAACACCATATATTTT
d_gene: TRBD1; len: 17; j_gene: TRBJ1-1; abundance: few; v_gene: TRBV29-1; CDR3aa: CSVAGGWGQGATTEAFF; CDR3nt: TGCAGCGTTGCGGGGGGTTGGGGACAGGGAGCGACCACTGAAGCTTTCTTT